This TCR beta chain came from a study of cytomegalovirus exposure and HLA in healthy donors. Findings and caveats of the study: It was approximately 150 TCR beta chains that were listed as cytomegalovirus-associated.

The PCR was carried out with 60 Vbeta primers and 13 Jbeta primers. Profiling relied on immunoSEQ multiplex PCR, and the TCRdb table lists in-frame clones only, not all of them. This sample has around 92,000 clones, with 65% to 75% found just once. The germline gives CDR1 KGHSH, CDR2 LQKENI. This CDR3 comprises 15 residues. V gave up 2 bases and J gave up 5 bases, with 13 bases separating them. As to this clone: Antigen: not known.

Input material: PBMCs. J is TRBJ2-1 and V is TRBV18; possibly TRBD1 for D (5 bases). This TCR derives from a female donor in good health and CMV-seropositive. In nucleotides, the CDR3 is TGTGCCAGCTCACCAGCCCGCGACAGAAACAATGAGCAGTTCTTC. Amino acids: CASSPARDRNNEQFF.